This T cell receptor beta chain appears in the sequencing data of a study of blood T cell repertoires in COVID-19 (dated by TCRdb to 2018 to 2021). Looking at the study overall: Samples covering the acute and convalescent phases of COVID-19 were provided by collaborators in the United States, Italy and Spain. The prospective study material was composed of cDNA or gDNA derived from T cells, B-cell-depleted T cells, or PBMCs. Subjects who had been exposed to COVID-19, were actively infected with it, or had recovered from it provided the deeply sampled blood TCRbeta repertoires that made up the dataset. The repertoires were made available in a free public database intended to serve as a resource for research on the immune response to SARS-CoV-2. Samples came from the ongoing ImmuneRACE study (first 160 participants) plus 1,254 subjects from 6 global collaborators. Sample metadata almost always included a de-identified subject ID, COVID-19 status, age in years and sex. Where HLA class I and class II types were available, the types were taken from metadata supplied by the sample provider, not from assay-based typing.

The immunoSEQ Assay, a bias-controlled multiplex PCR, was used to amplify TCRbeta CDR3 regions from genomic DNA. Concerning the study's data processing: The number of nucleated cells in each sample was estimated by amplification of reference gene primers within the assay. To quantify the absolute abundance of each unique TCRbeta CDR3 rearrangement, sequence reads were collapsed and filtered. For each sample, productive Simpson clonality was calculated as the square root of Simpson's diversity index across productive rearrangements. As stored in TCRdb, this immuneACCESS dataset retains in-frame rearrangements with V and J assigned. A fraction of the clones does not appear; measured against another copy, unresolved V genes explain less than half of the discrepancy, and the remainder lacks a known reason. D and trimming were read from the DNA, whereas the V and J calls and clone size are those reported in that table. The sample table shows 390,000 or so clones, and 85% to 90% are seen once. The leading ten clones occupy around 7% of the sample.

CDR1 and CDR2 are read off the germline V gene as MDHEN and SYDVKM. From cysteine to phenylalanine, the CDR3 is 14 amino acids long. The sequence is cut down to CDR3 DNA, 42 bases in frame from base 1. Points on this clone: Its antigen remains undetermined. Relative to the germline gene, one junction end is altered; a read error may explain this.

Each collaborating institution followed its own protocols to collect whole blood in K2EDTA tubes. Collaborator samples were shipped for TCRbeta analysis as frozen whole blood, isolated PBMCs, or DNA extracted from either sample type. The full study reports these points: Clinical and demographic metadata were provided uncurated, with the amount varying by source and participant.

The receptor's source is a man younger than 35 with active or convalescent COVID-19. What was sequenced was peripheral blood. The sequence joins TRBV28 to TRBJ2-1; 9 middle bases align to TRBD2. The nucleotides read TGTGCCAGCAGTCTATGGACTAGCGAGGGTGAGCAGTTCTTC. This codes for CASSLWTSEGEQFF.